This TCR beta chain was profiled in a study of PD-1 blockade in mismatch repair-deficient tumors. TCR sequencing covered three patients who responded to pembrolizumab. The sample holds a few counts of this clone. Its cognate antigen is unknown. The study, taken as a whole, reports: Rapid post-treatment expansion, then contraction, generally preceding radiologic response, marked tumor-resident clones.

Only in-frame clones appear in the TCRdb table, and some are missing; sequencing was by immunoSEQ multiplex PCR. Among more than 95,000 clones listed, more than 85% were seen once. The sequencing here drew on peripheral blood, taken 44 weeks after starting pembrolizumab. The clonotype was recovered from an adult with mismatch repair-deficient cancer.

The CDR3 is CASSQDYGHGTQYF. In nucleotides, the CDR3 is TGCGCCAGCAGCCAAGACTACGGCCACGGGACCCAGTACTTC. The chain recombines TRBV4-3 with TRBJ2-5; D uncertain. Germline lookup yields CDR1 LGHNA and CDR2 YSLEER. The CDR3 has 14 amino acids. V was cut by 0 bases and J by 7 bases, with 12 bases left in between.